This TCR beta chain comes out of a study of CD8+CD57+ T cells in acquired aplastic anemia. The authors sequenced patients whose flow cytometry had shown CD8+CD57+ cell expansion. Germline V gives CDR1 MNHEY, CDR2 SVGAGI. There are 15 residues in the CDR3. V gave up 7 bases and J gave up 5 bases; unmatched junction bases: 9. Using genomic DNA as the template, TCR beta VDJ and CDR3 profiling was carried out. TCRdb called the reads again in MiXCR, with one record for every CDR3 protein. The sample shows around 200,000 distinct CDR3 sequences, more than 60% of them seen only once. This clonotype was seen only once. Its matching antigen is unknown. Broader study findings: Controls and patients did not differ significantly in CD8+ Simpson's diversity. A set of more than 25 CD8+ CDR3 sequences was shared between patients and controls, and these sequences appeared highly expressed in patients.

V is TRBV6-5 and J is TRBJ1-5; 9 bases map to TRBD1. The source of this sequence is a human donor with aplastic anemia. The sequencing sample was made of sorted CD4+, CD8+, or CD8+CD57+ T cells (not recorded which) from PBMCs. The CDR3 is CASTQGTGFHQPQHF. The DNA of the CDR3 is TGTGCCAGCACCCAAGGGACAGGGTTTCATCAGCCCCAGCATTTT.